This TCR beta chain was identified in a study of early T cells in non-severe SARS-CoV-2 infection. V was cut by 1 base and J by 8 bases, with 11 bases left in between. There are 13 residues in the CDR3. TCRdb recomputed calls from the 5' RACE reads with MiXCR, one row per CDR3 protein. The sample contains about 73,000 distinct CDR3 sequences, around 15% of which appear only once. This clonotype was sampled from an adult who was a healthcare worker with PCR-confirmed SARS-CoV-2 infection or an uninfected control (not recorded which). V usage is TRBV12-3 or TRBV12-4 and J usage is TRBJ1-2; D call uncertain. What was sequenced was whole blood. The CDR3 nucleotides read TGTGCCAGCAGTTTAGGCCCCCCGGGGGGCTACACCTTC. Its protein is CASSLGPPGGYTF.